Listed below are T cell receptor beta chains from one sample, sequenced in a study of cytomegalovirus exposure and HLA in healthy donors. Some clones are missing from TCRdb's copy, which holds only in-frame ones; the method was immunoSEQ multiplex PCR. The profile shows about 230,000 clones, approximately 90% of them singletons. The specimen was PBMCs. The source of these receptors is a woman younger than 30 in good health and CMV-seronegative. CDR3s include the opening cysteine and the closing phenylalanine or tryptophan. The D gene is left open where the match is weak. Where a row states a size, it is once, few, many or the class of an expanded clone; other rows omit it.

clone_size j_call d_call v_call cdr3_nt cdr3_aa
. TRBJ2-5 . TRBV9 TGTGCCAGCAATACAGGGATTAGGGGAGAGACCCAGTACTTC CASNTGIRGETQYF
. TRBJ2-2 TRBD2 TRBV27 TGTGCCAGTAGGACTAGCGGGGGTCCCGGGGAGCTGTTTTTT CASRTSGGPGELFF
once TRBJ1-5 . TRBV27 TGTGCCAGCAGAAGGCAGGGGCAGCCCCAGCATTTT CASRRQGQPQHF
once TRBJ2-4 . TRBV15 TGTGCCACCAGCAGGAACGGGGTACTAGCCAAAAACATTCAGTACTTC CATSRNGVLAKNIQYF
. TRBJ1-2 . TRBV6-5 TGTGCCAGCAGTTACTCGGGGGGTATAGAAGGCTACACCTTC CASSYSGGIEGYTF
. TRBJ2-7 TRBD2 TRBV5-1 TGCGCCAGCAGCTTGGAGGTACAGGGACTAGCGCAAAAAATCTCCTACGAGCAGTACTTC CASSLEVQGLAQKISYEQYF
. TRBJ1-2 . TRBV25-1 TGTGCCAGCAGCCTGCCTCAGGGTTATGGCTACACCTTC CASSLPQGYGYTF
. TRBJ2-7 . TRBV7-6 TGTGCCAGCAGCCACCAGGGGTCCGGACCCTACGAGCAGTACTTC CASSHQGSGPYEQYF
. TRBJ1-6 TRBD1 TRBV5-6 TGTGCCAGCAGCTTAGGCCGGACAGGGCTCTATAATTCACCCCTCCACTTT CASSLGRTGLYNSPLHF
. TRBJ2-6 TRBD2 TRBV7-3 TGTGCCAGCAGTTATACCGGGAGATCGCGGGAGGGCCACTCTGGGGCCAACGTCCTGACTTTC CASSYTGRSREGHSGANVLTF
. TRBJ2-7 TRBD2 TRBV5-8 TGTGCCAGCAGCCCACTAGCGGGAGACCCCTACGAGCAGTACTTC CASSPLAGDPYEQYF
. TRBJ2-7 TRBD1 TRBV7-8 TGTGCCAGCAGCCTGCGACAGGGGCCCTACGAGCAGTACTTC CASSLRQGPYEQYF
. TRBJ1-3 . TRBV15 TGTGCCACCAGCAGAGGCTCCTACAGTGAATCTGGAAACACCATATATTTT CATSRGSYSESGNTIYF
. TRBJ2-6 . TRBV9 TGTGCCAGCAGCGCCCGAGGTGCCGGGACACGGGACTCTGGGGCCAACGTCCTGACTTTC CASSARGAGTRDSGANVLTF
. TRBJ2-1 . TRBV11-2 TGTGCCAGCAGCTTAGACCCGATCAGGGGATCATACAATGAGCAGTTCTTC CASSLDPIRGSYNEQFF
. TRBJ2-5 . TRBV5-1 TGCGCCAGCAGCTCCGGGACTTACCAAGAGACCCAGTACTTC CASSSGTYQETQYF
. TRBJ1-6 . TRBV7-9 TGTGCCAGCAGCTTACCGTCCCAGTTTTCACTCCACTTT CASSLPSQFSLHF
. TRBJ1-1 . TRBV25-1 TGTGCCAGCAGTGCTTTTACAGGGATGAACACTGAAGCTTTCTTT CASSAFTGMNTEAFF
. TRBJ2-5 . TRBV11-2 TGTGCCAGCAGCTTAGATTCTGCAGGGCAAGAGACCCAGTACTTC CASSLDSAGQETQYF
. TRBJ1-2 TRBD1 TRBV29-1 TGCAGCGTTGTGACCGGGGACGAGGGACAGAATGGCTACACCTTC CSVVTGDEGQNGYTF
once TRBJ2-3 . TRBV10-3 TGTGCCATCAATGAGTGGGGGACTAGCACAGATACGCAGTATTTT CAINEWGTSTDTQYF
. TRBJ2-2 TRBD1 TRBV10-3 TGTGCCATCAGTGATTGGACAGGGAACACCGGGGAGCTGTTTTTT CAISDWTGNTGELFF
. TRBJ1-2 . TRBV19 TGTGCCAGTAGTATAGGAGGCCCCCGTTACTATGGCTACACCTTC CASSIGGPRYYGYTF
. TRBJ1-1 . TRBV30 TGTGCCTGGAGTACAGTGAACACTGAAGCTTTCTTT CAWSTVNTEAFF
. TRBJ2-3 . TRBV5-4 TGTGCCAGCACGCGGATTAGCACAGATACGCAGTATTTT CASTRISTDTQYF
. TRBJ2-1 . TRBV27 TGTGCCAGCAGTTTAAGCGGACGCCCGAACAATGAGCAGTTCTTC CASSLSGRPNNEQFF
. TRBJ2-3 . TRBV29-1 TGCAGCGTTGAGCGGGACACAGATACGCAGTATTTT CSVERDTDTQYF
. TRBJ2-1 . TRBV6-4 TGTGCCAGCATCCCCATGACGGGTTGGACTCTTTCACACAATGAGCAGTTCTTC CASIPMTGWTLSHNEQFF
. TRBJ2-7 TRBD1 TRBV19 TGTGCCAGTAGCAACGGACAGGGGGCGTACGAGCAGTACTTC CASSNGQGAYEQYF
. TRBJ1-1 . TRBV30 TGTGCCTGGAGCCTAGGCCCCACTGAAGCTTTCTTT CAWSLGPTEAFF
once TRBJ1-2 TRBD1 TRBV19 TGTGCCAGTAGTACAACAGGGGGCGGCTACACCTTC CASSTTGGGYTF
. TRBJ2-1 TRBD1 TRBV6-5 TGTGCCAGCAGTTACTCGGCAGGGGGCTATGAGCAGTTCTTC CASSYSAGGYEQFF
. TRBJ2-3 TRBD1 TRBV5-6 TGTGCCAGCAGCCGCGGGACAGGAAGGTTTAGCACAGATACGCAGTATTTT CASSRGTGRFSTDTQYF
. TRBJ1-1 . TRBV5-1 TGCGCCAGCAGCTCAAGTAGGAACACTGAAGCTTTCTTT CASSSSRNTEAFF
once TRBJ1-1 TRBD1 TRBV7-9 TGTTCCAGCAGCTTACAGGGGGCCAACACTGAAGCTTTCTTT CSSSLQGANTEAFF
. TRBJ1-2 . TRBV6-5 TGTGCCAGCAGGCTGAGGGTCGGGTATGGCTACACCTTC CASRLRVGYGYTF
. TRBJ2-3 . TRBV9 TGTGCCAGCAGCGTAGCGACACGCACAGATACGCAGTATTTT CASSVATRTDTQYF
. TRBJ2-7 . TRBV30 TGTGCCTGGAGTGTAACGGGGGTCTACGAGCAGTACTTC CAWSVTGVYEQYF
once TRBJ2-1 TRBD2 TRBV19 TGTGCCAGTAGTATCGGGCGGGAGGGCCCTCATGAGCAGTTCTTC CASSIGREGPHEQFF
once TRBJ2-3 TRBD1 TRBV19 TGTGCCAGTAGAATCCGGGACAGGGTTGATACGCAGTATTTT CASRIRDRVDTQYF
. TRBJ2-1 . TRBV5-1 TGCGCCAGCAGCTTGACGGGAGTTATTGACAATGAGCAGTTCTTC CASSLTGVIDNEQFF
. TRBJ2-7 TRBD2 TRBV6-5 TGTGCCAGCAGTTACGGGACTAGCGGGGTCTTCGGCGAGCAGTACTTC CASSYGTSGVFGEQYF
. TRBJ2-1 . TRBV14 TGTGCCAGCAGCCAAAAAGGGAGCTCCTACAATGAGCAGTTCTTC CASSQKGSSYNEQFF
. TRBJ2-1 TRBD2 TRBV4-1 TGCGCCAGCAGCCTGACGGGAGGGCCGACAAACTCCTACAATGAGCAGTTCTTC CASSLTGGPTNSYNEQFF
once TRBJ2-3 TRBD2 TRBV30 TGTGCCTGGATCACCGGGACTAGCATTTTTGATACGCAGTATTTT CAWITGTSIFDTQYF
. TRBJ1-2 TRBD1 TRBV15 TGTGCCACCAGCAGACGAACACAGGGGGCGCGGGGCTACACCTTC CATSRRTQGARGYTF
. TRBJ2-7 . TRBV5-4 TGTGCCAGCAGCTTGGTACTAGCAAACGAGCAGTACTTC CASSLVLANEQYF
. TRBJ2-7 TRBD2 TRBV9 TGTGCCAGCAGCGCTGGACTAGCGGGAGATTACGAGCAGTACTTC CASSAGLAGDYEQYF
. TRBJ2-5 TRBD1 TRBV9 TGTGCCAGCAGCGTCGGGACAGGCGGGCTCGGGACCCAGTACTTC CASSVGTGGLGTQYF
. TRBJ2-7 . TRBV4-3 TGCGCCAGCAGCCAAGGTCTGGTAGCCTACGAGCAGTACTTC CASSQGLVAYEQYF